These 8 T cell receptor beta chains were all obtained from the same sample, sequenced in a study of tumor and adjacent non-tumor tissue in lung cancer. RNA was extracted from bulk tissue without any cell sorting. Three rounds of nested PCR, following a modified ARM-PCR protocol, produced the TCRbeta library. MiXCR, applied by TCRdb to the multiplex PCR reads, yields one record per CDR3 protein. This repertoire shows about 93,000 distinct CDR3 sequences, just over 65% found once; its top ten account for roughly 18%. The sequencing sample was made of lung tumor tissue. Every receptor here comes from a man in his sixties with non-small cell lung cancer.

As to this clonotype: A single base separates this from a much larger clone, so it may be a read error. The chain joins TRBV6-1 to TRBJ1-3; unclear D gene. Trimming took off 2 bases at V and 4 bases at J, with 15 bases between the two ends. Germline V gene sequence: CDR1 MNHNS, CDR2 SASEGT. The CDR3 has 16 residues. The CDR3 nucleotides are TGTGCCAGCAGTGAATTAATCAGGTGGCAAGGAAACACCATATATTTT. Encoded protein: CASSELIRWQGNTIYF.

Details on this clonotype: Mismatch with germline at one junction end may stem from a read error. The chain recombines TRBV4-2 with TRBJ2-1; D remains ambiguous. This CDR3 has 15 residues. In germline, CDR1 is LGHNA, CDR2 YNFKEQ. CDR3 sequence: CAISHGSGTYNEQFF. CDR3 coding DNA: TGTGCCATCAGCCACGGTAGTGGTACCTACAATGAGCAGTTCTTC.

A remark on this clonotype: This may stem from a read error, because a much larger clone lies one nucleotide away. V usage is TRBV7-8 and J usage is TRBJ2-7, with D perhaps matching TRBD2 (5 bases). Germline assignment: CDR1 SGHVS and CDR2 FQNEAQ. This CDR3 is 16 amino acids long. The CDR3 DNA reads TGTACCAGCACTCTAGCCGCAGGACGCCTCTCCTACGAGCAGTACTTC. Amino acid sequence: CTSTLAAGRLSYEQYF.

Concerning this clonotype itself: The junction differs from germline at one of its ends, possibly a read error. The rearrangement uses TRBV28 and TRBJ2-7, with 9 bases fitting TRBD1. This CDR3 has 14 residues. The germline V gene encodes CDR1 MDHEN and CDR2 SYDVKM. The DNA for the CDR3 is TGTGCCAGCAGTACGACAGGGGGGCGGAACGAGCAGTGCTTC. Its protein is CASSTTGGRNEQCF.

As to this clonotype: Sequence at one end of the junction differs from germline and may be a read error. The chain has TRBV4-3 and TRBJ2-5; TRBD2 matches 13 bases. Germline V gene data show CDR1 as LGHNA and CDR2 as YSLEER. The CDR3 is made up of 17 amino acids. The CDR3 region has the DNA TGCGCCAGCCGCCAACTGAGGACTAGCGGGAGCACGGAGACCCAGAACTTC. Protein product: CASRQLRTSGSTETQNF.

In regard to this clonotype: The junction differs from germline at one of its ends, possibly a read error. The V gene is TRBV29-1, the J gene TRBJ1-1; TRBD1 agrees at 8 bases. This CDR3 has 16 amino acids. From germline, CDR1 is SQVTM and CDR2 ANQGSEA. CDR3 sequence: CGVKRDRLGFNIEAFF. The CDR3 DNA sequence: TGCGGCGTCAAACGGGACAGGCTGGGGTTCAACATTGAAGCTTTCTTT.

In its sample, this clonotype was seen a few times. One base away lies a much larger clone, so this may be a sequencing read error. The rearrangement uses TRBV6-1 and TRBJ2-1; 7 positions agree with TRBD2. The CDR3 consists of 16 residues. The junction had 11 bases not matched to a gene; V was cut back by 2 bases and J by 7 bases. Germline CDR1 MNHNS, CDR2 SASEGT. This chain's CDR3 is CASSERRASGYNEQFF. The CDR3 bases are TGTGCCAGCAGTGAACGTAGGGCTAGCGGATATAATGAGCAGTTCTTC.

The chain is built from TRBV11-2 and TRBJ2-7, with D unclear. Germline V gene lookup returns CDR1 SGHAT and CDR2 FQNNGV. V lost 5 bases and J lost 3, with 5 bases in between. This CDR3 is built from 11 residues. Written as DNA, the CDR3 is TGTGCCAGCAGCGGGTACTACGAGCAGTACTTC. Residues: CASSGYYEQYF.